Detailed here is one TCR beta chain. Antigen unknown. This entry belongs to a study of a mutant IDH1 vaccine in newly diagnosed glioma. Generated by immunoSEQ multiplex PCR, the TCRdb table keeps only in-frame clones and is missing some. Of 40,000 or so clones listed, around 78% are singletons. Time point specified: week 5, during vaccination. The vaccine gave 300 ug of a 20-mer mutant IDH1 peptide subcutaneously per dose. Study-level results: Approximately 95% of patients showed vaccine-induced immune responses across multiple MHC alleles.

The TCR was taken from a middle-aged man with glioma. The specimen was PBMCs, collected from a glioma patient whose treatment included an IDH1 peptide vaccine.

CDR3 bases: TGTGCCAGCAGCGAAAAGATCCCGCGGGGGCCGAACACCGGGGAGCTGTTTTTT. Translation gives CASSEKIPRGPNTGELFF. The chain recombines TRBV21-1 with TRBJ2-2; the table assigns TRBD2, which was not confirmed against the DNA. TRBV21-1 is a pseudogene locus. This CDR3 comprises 18 residues.